The 18 T cell receptor beta chains below come from one sample, sequenced in a study of blood T cell repertoires in COVID-19. This table comes from immunoSEQ multiplex PCR, and its TCRdb copy is limited to in-frame clones, with some not included. Among roughly 170,000 clones listed, around 86% were seen once. Sequences were obtained from peripheral blood. These receptors all stem from a man aged 40-50 years with active or convalescent COVID-19.

The gene calls are TRBV4-1 and TRBJ2-4; tentatively, D is TRBD2 (5 bases). The germline V and J ends were trimmed by 6 bases and 1 base, with 13 bases remaining between them. The CDR3 loop spans 15 amino acids. Germline V CDR1 and CDR2: MGHRA, YSYEKL. DNA of the CDR3: TGCGCCAGCAGTCCTAGTTGGACTGCCAAAAACATTCAGTACTTC. Translation gives CASSPSWTAKNIQYF.

The rearrangement uses TRBV7-9 and TRBJ2-7, with TRBD1 identical over 9 bases. The CDR3 covers 14 residues. The trim removed 5 bases at V and 7 bases at J, leaving 9 bases unmatched. CDR1 and CDR2 from the germline V gene are SEHNR and FQNEAQ (reference sequence). The CDR3 loop is CASSQGQGVLEQYF. As DNA, the CDR3 is TGTGCCAGCAGCCAGGGACAGGGTGTGCTTGAGCAGTACTTC.

V is TRBV7-9 and J is TRBJ1-1; maybe TRBD1 (5 bases). The CDR3 is 13 residues long. The V and J ends lost 4 bases and 8 bases respectively, with 14 bases between them. CDR1 is SEHNR and CDR2 is FQNEAQ in the germline V gene (reference sequence). CDR3 sequence (DNA): TGTGCCAGCAGCTATATTACAGGTTTAGAAGCTTTCTTT. Its protein is CASSYITGLEAFF. Using reference TRBV7-9 and TRBJ1-1 for the parts outside the CDR3, the full variable domain is DTGVSQNPRHKITKRGQNVTFRCDPISEHNRLYWYRQTLGQGPEFLTYFQNEAQLEKSRLLSDRFSAERPKGSFSTLEIQRTEQGDSAMYLCASSYITGLEAFFGQGTRLTVV.

The rearrangement uses TRBV5-4 and TRBJ2-7; 7 nucleotides match TRBD2. Germline CDR1 is SGHNT and CDR2 is YYREEE (reference sequence). This CDR3 comprises 14 residues. V dropped 0 bases and J dropped 6; count of bases not matched to a gene: 6. This CDR3 reads CASSLDRGEGEQYF. The CDR3 DNA is TGTGCCAGCAGCTTGGATCGGGGGGAAGGCGAGCAGTACTTC.

The V call is TRBV29-1, the J call TRBJ1-4; TRBD1 might be the D (6 bases). CDR3 length equals 13 residues. V was shortened by 4 bases and J by 7 bases, with 13 bases between the two germline ends. Germline V gene data show CDR1 as SQVTM and CDR2 as ANQGSEA. The CDR3: CSVARTVSEKLFF. The CDR3 DNA is TGCAGCGTTGCAAGGACAGTATCTGAAAAACTGTTTTTT.

The chain has TRBV19 and TRBJ2-1; D might be TRBD2 (7 bases). The V and J ends lost 6 bases and 6 bases respectively, with 18 bases between them. The CDR3 runs to 15 residues. The germline gives CDR1 LNHDA, CDR2 SQIVND (reference sequence). CDR3 coding DNA: TGTGCCAGTAGGGTCGGGACCGGGGGGCTCAATGAGCAGTTCTTC. Protein product: CASRVGTGGLNEQFF.

This chain joins TRBV11-2 and TRBJ2-1; possibly TRBD1 for D (6 bases). The V end lost 8 bases, the J end lost 2 bases, and 16 bases lay between the germline ends. This CDR3 is built from 15 residues. The germline CDR1 and CDR2 sequences are SGHAT and FQNNGV. The CDR3 region has the DNA TGTGCCAGCCGCCGGCCAGGGGACCCCTACAATGAGCAGTTCTTC. It specifies CASRRPGDPYNEQFF.

This clone showed up just once. The gene calls are TRBV5-6 and TRBJ2-3; TRBD2 matches at 9 bases. V shed 2 bases and J 6 bases; nucleotides not matched to a gene: 16. The CDR3 runs 18 residues. Germline V gives CDR1 SGHDT, CDR2 YYEEEE. The chain's CDR3 is CASSFLGGGGARADTQYF. The CDR3 DNA follows: TGTGCCAGCAGCTTTCTGGGTGGCGGGGGGGCCCGAGCGGATACGCAGTATTTT.

The CDR3 protein is CASSWGQGALGTEAFF. In DNA form, the CDR3 reads TGTGCCAGTTCTTGGGGGCAGGGGGCCCTGGGGACTGAAGCTTTCTTT. The chain recombines TRBV19 with TRBJ1-1, with 8 bases lining up with TRBD1. The CDR3 runs to 16 residues. The junction had 16 bases not matched to a gene; V was cut back by 8 bases and J by 5 bases. Germline V CDR1 and CDR2: LNHDA, SQIVND (reference sequence).

The gene calls are TRBV4-1 and TRBJ1-4; the D is unclear. The CDR3 covers 15 residues. CDR1 is MGHRA, CDR2 YSYEKL, per germline. The germline V and J ends were trimmed by 2 bases and 0 bases, with 7 bases remaining between them. The chain's CDR3 is CASSQSVATNEKLFF. Written as DNA, the CDR3 is TGCGCCAGCAGCCAAAGCGTAGCAACTAATGAAAAACTGTTTTTT.

V is TRBV6-6 and J is TRBJ1-4; 10 nucleotides line up with TRBD1. The germline gives CDR1 MNHNY, CDR2 SVGAGI (reference sequence). This CDR3 is 14 amino acids long. V gave up 7 bases and J gave up 8 bases; unmatched junction bases: 7. This CDR3 reads CASKGTGEEEKLFF. In DNA, the CDR3 is TGTGCCAGCAAAGGGACAGGGGAGGAGGAAAAACTGTTTTTT.

The chain combines TRBV6-5 with TRBJ2-5; TRBD1 matches 7 bases. The CDR3 spans 14 residues. V trimming: 6 bases; J trimming: 4 bases; junction bases outside the gene matches: 8. CDR1 and CDR2 from the germline V gene are MNHEY and SVGAGI. CDR3 nucleotides: TGTGCCAGCAGCGCCCCGGGACAGTTAGAGACCCAGTACTTC. It is translated as CASSAPGQLETQYF.

The count of this clone is one. J is TRBJ2-1 and V is TRBV19, with 11 bases fitting TRBD2. The germline CDR1 and CDR2 sequences are LNHDA and SQIVND (reference sequence). The J segment lost 7 bases and the V segment lost 8 bases, leaving 10 bases of the junction unmatched. The CDR3 is 15 residues long. DNA of the CDR3: TGTGCCAGTTTAGCGGGGGGGTTATTGTGGAATGAGCAGTTCTTC. It is translated as CASLAGGLLWNEQFF.

The CDR3 spells CANSDRGNTIYF. The DNA for the CDR3 is TGTGCCAACTCGGACAGGGGCAACACCATATATTTT. This chain links TRBV12-3 or TRBV12-4 with TRBJ1-3; 9 bases match TRBD1. The CDR3 is 12 amino acids. The V and J ends lost 10 bases and 7 bases, in that order; junction bases with no gene match: 5.

This clone was detected only once. The rearrangement uses TRBV5-1 and TRBJ1-1, with 9 bases matching TRBD1. The V gene end was trimmed by 4 bases and the J gene end by 5 bases; junction bases not matched to a gene: 12. This CDR3 has 16 residues. Looked up from germline, CDR1 is SGHRS and CDR2 is YFSETQ. CDR3 region: CASSKDRGIEGTEAFF. The CDR3 region has the DNA TGCGCCAGCAGCAAAGACAGGGGGATAGAGGGGACTGAAGCTTTCTTT.

The chain combines TRBV5-6 with TRBJ1-4; perhaps TRBD1 as D (5 bases). CDR3 length: 14 residues. Germline loops: CDR1 SGHDT, CDR2 YYEEEE. Trimming took off 5 bases at V and 6 bases at J, with 14 bases between the two ends. Written as DNA, the CDR3 is TGTGCCAGCAGTCGCCAGGGAAGTGATGAAAAACTGTTTTTT. Amino acid sequence: CASSRQGSDEKLFF.

The chain employs TRBV7-2 and TRBJ2-7; weak D call: TRBD1 (5 bases). Trimming took off 1 base at V and 3 bases at J, with 7 bases between the two ends. This CDR3 region has 13 residues. The germline CDR1 and CDR2 sequences are SGHTA and FQGNSA. CDR3 amino acids: CASSLGQLYEQYF. The CDR3 bases are TGTGCCAGCAGCTTAGGACAGCTCTACGAGCAGTACTTC.

The CDR3 DNA follows: TGTGCCAGCAGCTTAGTGGAGGACGACATTCAGTACTTC. It specifies CASSLVEDDIQYF. The gene calls are TRBV7-9 and TRBJ2-4; D may be TRBD2 (5 bases). Per germline, CDR1 SEHNR and CDR2 FQNEAQ (reference sequence). The CDR3 consists of 13 residues. The ends were cut back, 1 base at V and 8 bases at J, with 9 bases in the middle.